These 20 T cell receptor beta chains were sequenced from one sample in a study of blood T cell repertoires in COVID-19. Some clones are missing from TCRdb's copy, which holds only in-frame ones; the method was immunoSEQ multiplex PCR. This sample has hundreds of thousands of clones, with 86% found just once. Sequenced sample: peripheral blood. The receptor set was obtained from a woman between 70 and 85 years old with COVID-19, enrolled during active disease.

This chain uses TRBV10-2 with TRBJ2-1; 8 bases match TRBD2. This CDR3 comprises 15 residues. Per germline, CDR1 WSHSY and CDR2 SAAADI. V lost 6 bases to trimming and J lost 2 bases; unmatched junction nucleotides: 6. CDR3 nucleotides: TGCGCCAGCAGGGAGCGGGGGAAGACCTACAATGAGCAGTTCTTC. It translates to CASRERGKTYNEQFF.

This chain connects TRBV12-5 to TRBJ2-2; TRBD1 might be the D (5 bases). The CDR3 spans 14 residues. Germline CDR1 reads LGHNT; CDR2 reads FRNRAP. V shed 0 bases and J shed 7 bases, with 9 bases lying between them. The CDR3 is CASGLVLQGGELFF. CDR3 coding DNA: TGTGCTAGTGGTTTGGTACTTCAGGGCGGGGAGCTGTTTTTT.

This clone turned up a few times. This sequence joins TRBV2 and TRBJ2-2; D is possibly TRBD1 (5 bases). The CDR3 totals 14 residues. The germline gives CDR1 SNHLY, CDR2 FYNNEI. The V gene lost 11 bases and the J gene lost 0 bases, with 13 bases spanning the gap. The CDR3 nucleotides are TGTGCCCAGCAGGGCAGGGCGAACACCGGGGAGCTGTTTTTT. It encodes CAQQGRANTGELFF.

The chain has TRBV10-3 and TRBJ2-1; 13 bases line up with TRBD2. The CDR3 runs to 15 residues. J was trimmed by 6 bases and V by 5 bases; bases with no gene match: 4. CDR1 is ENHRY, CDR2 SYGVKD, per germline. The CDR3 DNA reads TGTGCCATCAGTTTACGACTAGCGGGGGGCAATGAGCAGTTCTTC. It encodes CAISLRLAGGNEQFF.

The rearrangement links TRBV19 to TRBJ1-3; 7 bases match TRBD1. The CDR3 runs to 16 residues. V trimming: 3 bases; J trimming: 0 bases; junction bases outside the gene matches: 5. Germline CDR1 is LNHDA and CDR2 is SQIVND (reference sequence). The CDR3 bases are TGTGCCAGTAGTATGCCCCGGGACAGCTCTGGAAACACCATATATTTT. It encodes CASSMPRDSSGNTIYF.

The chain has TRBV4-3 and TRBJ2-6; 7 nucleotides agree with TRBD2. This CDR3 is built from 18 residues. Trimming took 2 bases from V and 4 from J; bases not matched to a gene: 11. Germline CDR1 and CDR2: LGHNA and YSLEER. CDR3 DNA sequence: TGCGCCAGCAGCCAATCCATCGGGGAGGGGTCCGGGGCCAACGTCCTGACTTTC. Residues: CASSQSIGEGSGANVLTF.

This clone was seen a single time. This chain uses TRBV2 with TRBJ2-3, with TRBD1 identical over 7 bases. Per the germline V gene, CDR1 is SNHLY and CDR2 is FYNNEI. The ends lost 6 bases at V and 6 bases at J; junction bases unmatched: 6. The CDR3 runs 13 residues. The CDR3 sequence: CASRGTVADTQYF. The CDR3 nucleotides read TGTGCCAGCAGGGGGACAGTAGCCGATACGCAGTATTTT.

CDR3 DNA: TGTGCCAGCAGTTTATCCCTCGGGGGGAGGCCTAACTATGGCTACACCTTC. This gives the protein CASSLSLGGRPNYGYTF. The chain is built from TRBV27 and TRBJ1-2; D is perhaps TRBD1 (5 bases). Per the germline V gene, CDR1 is MNHEY and CDR2 is SMNVEV (reference sequence). Trimming shortened V by 0 bases and J by 0 bases, and 14 bases separated the two germline ends. This CDR3 contains 17 residues.

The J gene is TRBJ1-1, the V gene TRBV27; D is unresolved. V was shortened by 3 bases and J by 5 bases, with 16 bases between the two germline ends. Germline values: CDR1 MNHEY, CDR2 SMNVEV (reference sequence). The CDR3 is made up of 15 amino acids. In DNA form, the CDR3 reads TGTGCCAGCAGTTTCCGGGCCGACCGAGGGACTGAAGCTTTCTTT. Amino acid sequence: CASSFRADRGTEAFF.

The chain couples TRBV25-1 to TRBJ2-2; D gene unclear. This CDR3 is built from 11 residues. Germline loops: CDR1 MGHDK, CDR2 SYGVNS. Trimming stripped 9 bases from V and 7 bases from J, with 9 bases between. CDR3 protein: CASLGSGELFF. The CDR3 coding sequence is TGTGCCAGTCTAGGCAGCGGGGAGCTGTTTTTT.

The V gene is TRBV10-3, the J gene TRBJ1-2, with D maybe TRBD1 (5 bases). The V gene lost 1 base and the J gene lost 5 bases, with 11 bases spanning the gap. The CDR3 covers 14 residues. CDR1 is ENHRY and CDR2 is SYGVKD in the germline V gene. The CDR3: CAISEYETDYGYTF. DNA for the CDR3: TGTGCCATCAGTGAGTACGAGACAGATTATGGCTACACCTTC.

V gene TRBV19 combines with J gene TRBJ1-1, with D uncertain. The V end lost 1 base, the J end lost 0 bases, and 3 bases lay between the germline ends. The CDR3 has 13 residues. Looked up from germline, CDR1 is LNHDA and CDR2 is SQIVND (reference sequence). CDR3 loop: CASSIVVNTEAFF. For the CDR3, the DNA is TGTGCCAGTAGTATAGTAGTGAACACTGAAGCTTTCTTT.

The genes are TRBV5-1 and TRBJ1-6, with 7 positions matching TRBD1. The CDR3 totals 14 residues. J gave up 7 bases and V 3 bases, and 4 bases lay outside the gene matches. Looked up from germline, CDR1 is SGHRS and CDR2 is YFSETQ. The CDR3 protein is CASSSGDSNSPLHF. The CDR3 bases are TGCGCCAGCAGCTCAGGGGACAGCAATTCACCCCTCCACTTT.

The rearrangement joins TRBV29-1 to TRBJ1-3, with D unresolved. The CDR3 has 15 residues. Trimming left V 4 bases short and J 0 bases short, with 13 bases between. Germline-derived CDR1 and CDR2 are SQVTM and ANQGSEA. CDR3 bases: TGCAGCGTTGCCGACACTTCGAGCTCTGGAAACACCATATATTTT. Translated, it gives CSVADTSSSGNTIYF. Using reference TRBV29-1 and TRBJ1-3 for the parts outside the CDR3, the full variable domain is SAVISQKPSRDICQRGTSLTIQCQVDSQVTMMFWYRQQPGQSLTLIATANQGSEATYESGFVIDKFPISRPNLTFSTLTVSNMSPEDSSIYLCSVADTSSSGNTIYFGEGSWLTVV.

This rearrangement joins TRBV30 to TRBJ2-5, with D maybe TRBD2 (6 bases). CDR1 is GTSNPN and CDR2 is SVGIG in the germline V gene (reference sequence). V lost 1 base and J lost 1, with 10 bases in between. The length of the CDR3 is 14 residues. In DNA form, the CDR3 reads TGTGCCTGGAGTGCTGGGACTCTCCAAGAGACCCAGTACTTC. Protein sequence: CAWSAGTLQETQYF.

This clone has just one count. The CDR3 DNA sequence: TGTGCCAGCAGCCCTAGGGAGTTTGAGCGCCTGAACACTGAAGCTTTCTTT. Its protein is CASSPREFERLNTEAFF. The chain uses TRBV6-2 or TRBV6-3 and TRBJ1-1; no reliable D call. This CDR3 contains 17 residues. The V gene's germline CDR1 is MNHEY and CDR2 SVGEGT. The V gene lost 6 bases and the J gene lost 0 bases, with 20 bases spanning the gap.

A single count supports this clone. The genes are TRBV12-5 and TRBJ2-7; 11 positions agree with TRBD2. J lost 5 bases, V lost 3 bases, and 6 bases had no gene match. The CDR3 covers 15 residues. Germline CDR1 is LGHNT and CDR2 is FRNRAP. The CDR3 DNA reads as TGTGCTAGTGGTTTAGGTAGCGGGGGGGACCACGAGCAGTACTTC. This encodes CASGLGSGGDHEQYF.

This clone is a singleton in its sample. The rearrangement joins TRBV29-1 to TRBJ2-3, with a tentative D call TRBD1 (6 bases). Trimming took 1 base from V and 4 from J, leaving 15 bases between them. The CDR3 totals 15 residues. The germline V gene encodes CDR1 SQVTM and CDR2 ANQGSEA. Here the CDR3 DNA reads TGCAGCGTTGAAGGAGGGGGAAGTACGGCAGATACGCAGTATTTT. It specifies CSVEGGGSTADTQYF.

The CDR3 here is CASSVLRLGGRRSYEQYF. DNA for the CDR3: TGTGCCAGCAGCGTATTAAGACTGGGCGGGAGACGCTCCTACGAGCAGTACTTC. The chain recombines TRBV9 with TRBJ2-7; 7 positions match TRBD2. V shed 1 base and J 0 bases; nucleotides not matched to a gene: 13. The germline V gene has CDR1 SGDLS and CDR2 YYNGEE. The CDR3 spans 18 residues.

The CDR3 loop is CASSSDRGFSYGYTF. CDR3 sequence (DNA): TGTGCCAGCAGTTCCGACAGGGGCTTTAGCTATGGCTACACCTTC. The V gene is TRBV6-5, the J gene TRBJ1-2; 8 bases fit TRBD1. Looked up from germline, CDR1 is MNHEY and CDR2 is SVGAGI. Trimming cost V 4 bases and J 4 bases; bases outside gene matches: 8. There are 15 residues in the CDR3.